This T cell receptor (beta chain) was identified in a study of blood T cells in healthy people across ages. Each donor gave roughly 9.1 milliliters of peripheral blood. Per sample, at least 5 micrograms of total RNA were extracted. The ends lost 4 bases at V and 6 bases at J; junction bases unmatched: 0. CDR1 and CDR2 (germline): MDHEN, SYDVKM. The CDR3 is 12 residues long. Combining a sample-barcoded 5' primer with a J-beta primer mix, a second PCR ran for about 7 to 11 cycles. TCRdb reanalysed the 5' RACE reads using MiXCR and keeps one entry per CDR3 protein. The sample holds 600,000 to 1,000,000 distinct CDR3 sequences, 58% seen once.

The sequence came from a man aged 25 to 45 in good health. The sequenced sample was blood. The chain links TRBV28 to TRBJ2-4, with 7 bases matching TRBD2. The CDR3 DNA is TGTGCCAGCAGTTCGGGGGGAAACATTCAGTACTTC. Translating it yields CASSSGGNIQYF. Filled out from reference TRBV28 and TRBJ2-4, the complete variable domain reads DVKVTQSSRYLVKRTGEKVFLECVQDMDHENMFWYRQDPGLGLRLIYFSYDVKMKEKGDIPEGYSVSREKKERFSLILESASTNQTSMYLCASSSGGNIQYFGAGTRLSVL.